One and the same sample provided the 16 T cell receptor beta chains below, sequenced in a study of cytomegalovirus exposure and HLA in healthy donors. 60 Vbeta and 13 Jbeta primers were used in PCR. Measured with immunoSEQ multiplex PCR; TCRdb has only the in-frame clones, and not every one. The sample lists roughly 120,000 clones, around four fifths occurring once. The specimen was PBMCs. These receptors were collected from a man aged 40-50 years in good health and CMV-seronegative.

This clone turned up a few times. The chain carries TRBV19 and TRBJ1-2; D may be TRBD1 (5 bases). With 7 bases removed from V and 0 bases from J, the gap between germline ends came to 9 bases. CDR1 and CDR2 from the germline V gene are LNHDA and SQIVND (reference sequence). The CDR3 loop spans 13 amino acids. The CDR3 DNA reads TGTGCCAGTACCCGGGGGGCTAACTATGGCTACACCTTC. Translation gives CASTRGANYGYTF.

The genes are TRBV29-1 and TRBJ1-1; a weak D match, TRBD1 (5 bases). V lost 7 bases and J lost 0, with 9 bases in between. The CDR3 sequence is 12 residues long. CDR1 and CDR2 from the germline V gene are SQVTM and ANQGSEA. The CDR3 DNA follows: TGCAGCGCCCGGGGGATGAACACTGAAGCTTTCTTT. It translates to CSARGMNTEAFF.

J is TRBJ2-3 and V is TRBV7-9; no reliable D call. Germline CDR1 SEHNR, CDR2 FQNEAQ (reference sequence). CDR3 size: 13 residues. The V and J ends lost 5 bases and 0 bases respectively, with 6 bases between them. Here the CDR3 DNA reads TGTGCCAGCAGCGCGTCCAGCACAGATACGCAGTATTTT. It codes for CASSASSTDTQYF.

The V and J genes are TRBV9 and TRBJ1-3, with TRBD1 identical over 8 bases. The CDR3 runs to 14 residues. The germline V gene has CDR1 SGDLS and CDR2 YYNGEE. V trimming: 1 base; J trimming: 6 bases; junction bases outside the gene matches: 3. CDR3 sequence reads: CASSVTGGINTIYF. CDR3 in DNA: TGTGCCAGCAGCGTAACAGGGGGGATAAACACCATATATTTT.

This rearrangement joins TRBV7-8 to TRBJ1-2; D not resolved. CDR3 length: 13 residues. Germline assignment: CDR1 SGHVS and CDR2 FQNEAQ. V was clipped by 3 bases and J by 8 bases, with 13 bases between them. The CDR3 reads CASSFIRGEGYTF. The CDR3 DNA sequence: TGTGCCAGCAGCTTCATTCGGGGTGAGGGCTACACCTTC. Supplemented by reference TRBV7-8 and TRBJ1-2, the full variable domain reads GAGVSQSPRYKVAKRGQDVALRCDPISGHVSLFWYQQALGQGPEFLTYFQNEAQLDKSGLPSDRFFAERPEGSVSTLKIQRTQQEDSAVYLCASSFIRGEGYTFGSGTRLTVV.

This rearrangement joins TRBV18 to TRBJ1-3, with D possibly TRBD1 on 5 matching bases. This CDR3 has 16 amino acids. Trimming pared 3 bases from V and 1 base from J, leaving 13 bases between. The germline V gene has CDR1 KGHSH and CDR2 LQKENI. CDR3 bases: TGTGCCAGCTCACCGTTGACAGCCCGATCTGGAAACACCATATATTTT. It encodes CASSPLTARSGNTIYF.

The genes are TRBV2 and TRBJ2-2; 8 positions agree with TRBD1. The V gene's germline CDR1 is SNHLY and CDR2 FYNNEI. The CDR3 has 13 residues. J gave up 7 bases and V 8 bases, and 6 bases lay outside the gene matches. The CDR3 sequence: CASAGGNGGELFF. DNA of the CDR3: TGTGCCAGCGCAGGGGGCAACGGCGGGGAGCTGTTTTTT.

The rearrangement joins TRBV2 to TRBJ1-2; D perhaps matches TRBD1 (5 bases). V was cut by 6 bases and J by 3 bases, with 14 bases left in between. Germline lookup yields CDR1 SNHLY and CDR2 FYNNEI. This CDR3 contains 14 residues. The CDR3 bases are TGTGCCAGCAGCTCGGATCAGGGATACTATGGCTACACCTTC. Translated: CASSSDQGYYGYTF.

The chain uses TRBV11-3 and TRBJ1-6; D call uncertain. This CDR3 has 14 residues. Germline CDR1 SGHNT, CDR2 YENEEA. Trimming took off 5 bases at V and 5 bases at J, with 10 bases between the two ends. CDR3 bases: TGTGCCAGCAGCCAGCGGGCTGATAATTCACCCCTCCACTTT. Its translation: CASSQRADNSPLHF.

The rearrangement links TRBV9 to TRBJ2-5; D possibly corresponds to TRBD1 (6 bases). This CDR3 is 16 amino acids long. The germline V and J ends were trimmed by 0 bases and 4 bases, with 16 bases remaining between them. Germline V lookup: CDR1 SGDLS, CDR2 YYNGEE. CDR3 in amino acids: CASSVGTGQPGETQYF. DNA of the CDR3: TGTGCCAGCAGCGTAGGGACGGGACAACCGGGAGAGACCCAGTACTTC.

This clone was counted between two and nine times. The CDR3 here is CASSLLGQRIEAFF. Written as DNA, the CDR3 is TGTGCCAGCAGCTTGCTGGGACAGCGTATAGAAGCTTTCTTT. The gene calls are TRBV5-6 and TRBJ1-1, with 7 bases lining up with TRBD1. J was trimmed by 8 bases and V by 1 base; bases with no gene match: 8. The germline V gene has CDR1 SGHDT and CDR2 YYEEEE. The CDR3 is 14 residues long.

V is TRBV11-3 and J is TRBJ2-1; the match to TRBD2 covers 7 bases. In germline, CDR1 is SGHNT, CDR2 YENEEA. V was clipped by 5 bases and J by 1 base; unmatched bases: 8. There are 16 residues in the CDR3. In DNA, the CDR3 is TGTGCCAGCAGCCCTCCCCGAGCGGGGTCCTACAATGAGCAGTTCTTC. Amino acids: CASSPPRAGSYNEQFF.

This clone appeared a few times. The V gene is TRBV29-1, the J gene TRBJ2-7, with 10 positions matching TRBD1. The CDR3 is 13 amino acids. CDR1 and CDR2 from the germline V gene are SQVTM and ANQGSEA. The V segment lost 1 base and the J segment 6 bases; nucleotides outside the gene matches: 3. The CDR3 nucleotides are TGCAGCGTTGAAGGACAGGGGGCGGTCGAGCAGTACTTC. It translates to CSVEGQGAVEQYF.

The V and J genes are TRBV30 and TRBJ1-3, with D perhaps matching TRBD1 (5 bases). This CDR3 is built from 15 residues. V lost 5 bases and J lost 0, with 14 bases in between. Germline V CDR1 and CDR2: GTSNPN, SVGIG (reference sequence). CDR3 in amino acids: CAWGGTVLSGNTIYF. The CDR3 DNA is TGTGCCTGGGGGGGGACGGTCCTCTCTGGAAACACCATATATTTT.

V usage is TRBV19 and J usage is TRBJ2-3, with 8 positions matching TRBD1. This CDR3 region has 13 residues. V dropped 10 bases and J dropped 2; count of bases not matched to a gene: 5. CDR1 and CDR2 (germline): LNHDA, SQIVND (reference sequence). CDR3 coding DNA: TGTGCCACGGGACAGGCATCCACAGATACGCAGTATTTT. This codes for CATGQASTDTQYF.

This clone was detected only a few times. The chain is built from TRBV30 and TRBJ1-1; D is possibly TRBD1 (5 bases). CDR1 GTSNPN and CDR2 SVGIG come from the germline V gene (reference sequence). The CDR3 runs to 13 residues. The V gene lost 4 bases and the J gene lost 1 base, with 10 bases spanning the gap. CDR3 nucleotides: TGTGCCTGGAATATGGGGGGGAACACTGAAGCTTTCTTT. It specifies CAWNMGGNTEAFF.